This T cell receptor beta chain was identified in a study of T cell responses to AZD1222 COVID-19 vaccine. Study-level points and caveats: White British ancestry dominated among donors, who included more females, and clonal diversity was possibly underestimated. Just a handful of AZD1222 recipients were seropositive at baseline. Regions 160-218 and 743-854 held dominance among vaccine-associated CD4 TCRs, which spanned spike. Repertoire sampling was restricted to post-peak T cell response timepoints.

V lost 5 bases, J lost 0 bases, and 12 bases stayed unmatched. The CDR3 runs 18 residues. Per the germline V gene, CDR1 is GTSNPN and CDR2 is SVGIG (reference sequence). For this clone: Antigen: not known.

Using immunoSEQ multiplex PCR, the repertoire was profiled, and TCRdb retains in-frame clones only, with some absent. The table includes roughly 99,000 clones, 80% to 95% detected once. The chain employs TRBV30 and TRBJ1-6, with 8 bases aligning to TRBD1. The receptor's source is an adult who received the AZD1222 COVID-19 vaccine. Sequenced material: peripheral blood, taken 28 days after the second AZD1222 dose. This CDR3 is CAWHVAGQGVSYNSPLHF. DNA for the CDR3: TGTGCCTGGCATGTGGCCGGACAGGGTGTCTCCTATAATTCACCCCTCCACTTT.